Sequencing of this T cell receptor beta chain was carried out in a study of Ad26.COV2.S vaccination and SARS-CoV-2 variants. Treatment meaning: approximately 18 received Ad26.COV2.S at low or high dose, single or two shots; 5 received placebo; per-sample allocation not given. Following the first vaccine or placebo injection, samples were taken on day 63. Clones were sequenced by immunoSEQ multiplex PCR, and TCRdb holds only the in-frame ones, with some missing. In the table there are around 250,000 clones, more than 70% of which are singletons. Per the germline V gene, CDR1 is SGHTA and CDR2 is FQGNSA. The CDR3 totals 15 residues. V lost 1 base and J lost 6, with 16 bases in between.

The sequenced sample was peripheral blood, obtained in a trial of Ad26.COV2.S vaccine versus placebo. The TCR comes from a person aged 18-60 years who received the Ad26.COV2.S COVID-19 vaccine or a placebo. This chain links TRBV7-2 with TRBJ2-7; D not resolved. The CDR3 spells CASSLGGTSLLEQYF. The DNA for the CDR3 is TGTGCCAGCAGCTTAGGTGGTACGTCCCTCCTCGAGCAGTACTTC.